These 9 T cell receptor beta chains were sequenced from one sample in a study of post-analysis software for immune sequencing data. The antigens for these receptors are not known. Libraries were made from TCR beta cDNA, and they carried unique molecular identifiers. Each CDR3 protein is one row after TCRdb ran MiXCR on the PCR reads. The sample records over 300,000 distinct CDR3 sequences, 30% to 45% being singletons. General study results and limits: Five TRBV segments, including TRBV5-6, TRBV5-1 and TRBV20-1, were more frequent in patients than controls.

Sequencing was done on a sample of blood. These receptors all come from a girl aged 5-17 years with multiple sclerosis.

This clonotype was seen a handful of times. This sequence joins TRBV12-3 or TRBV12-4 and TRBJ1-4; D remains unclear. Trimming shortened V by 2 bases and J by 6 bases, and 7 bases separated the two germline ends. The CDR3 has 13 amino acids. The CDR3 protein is CASSLRRYEKLFF. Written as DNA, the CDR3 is TGTGCCAGCAGTTTAAGACGATATGAAAAACTGTTTTTT.

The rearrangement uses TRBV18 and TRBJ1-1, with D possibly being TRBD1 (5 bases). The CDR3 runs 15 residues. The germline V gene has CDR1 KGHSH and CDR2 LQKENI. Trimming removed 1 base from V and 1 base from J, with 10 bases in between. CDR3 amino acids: CASSPLDMANTEAFF. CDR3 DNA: TGTGCCAGCTCACCACTGGACATGGCGAACACTGAAGCTTTCTTT.

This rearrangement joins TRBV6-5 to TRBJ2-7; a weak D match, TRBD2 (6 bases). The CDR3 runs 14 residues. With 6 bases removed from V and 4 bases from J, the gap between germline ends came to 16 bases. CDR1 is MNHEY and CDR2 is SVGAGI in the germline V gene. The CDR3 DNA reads TGTGCCAGCAGCTCAACCGGGACTCTGTACGAGCAGTACTTC. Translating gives CASSSTGTLYEQYF.

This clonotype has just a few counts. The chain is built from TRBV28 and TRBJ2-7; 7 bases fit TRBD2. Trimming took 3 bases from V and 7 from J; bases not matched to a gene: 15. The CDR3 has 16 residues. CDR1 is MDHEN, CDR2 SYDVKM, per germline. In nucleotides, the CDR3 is TGTGCCAGCAGTTTCCTGGGCAGCGGGGCTACGGGGGAGCAGTACTTC. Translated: CASSFLGSGATGEQYF.

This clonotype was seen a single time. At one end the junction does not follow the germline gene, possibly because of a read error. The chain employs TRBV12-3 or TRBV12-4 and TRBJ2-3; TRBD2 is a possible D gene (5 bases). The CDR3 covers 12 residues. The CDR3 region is CASSPGGDTQYF. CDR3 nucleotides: TGTGCCAGCAGTCCCGGAGGAGATACGCAATATTTT.

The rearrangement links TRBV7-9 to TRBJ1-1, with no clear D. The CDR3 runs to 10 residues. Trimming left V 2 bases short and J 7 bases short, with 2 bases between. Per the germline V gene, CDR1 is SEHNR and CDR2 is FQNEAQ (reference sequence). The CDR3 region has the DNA TGTGCCAGCAGCTTAAATGAAGCTTTCTTT. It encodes CASSLNEAFF.

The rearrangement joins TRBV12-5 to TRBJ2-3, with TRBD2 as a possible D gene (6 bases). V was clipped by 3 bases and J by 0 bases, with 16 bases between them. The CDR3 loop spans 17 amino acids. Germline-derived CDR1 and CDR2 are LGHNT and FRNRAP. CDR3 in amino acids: CASGLILSGRSTDTQYF. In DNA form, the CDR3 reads TGTGCTAGTGGTTTAATTCTCAGCGGGCGGAGCACAGATACGCAGTATTTT.

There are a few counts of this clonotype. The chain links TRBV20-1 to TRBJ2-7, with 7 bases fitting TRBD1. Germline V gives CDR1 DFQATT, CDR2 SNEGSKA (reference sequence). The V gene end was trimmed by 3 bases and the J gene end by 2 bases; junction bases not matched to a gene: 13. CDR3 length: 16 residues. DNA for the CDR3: TGCAGTGCTAGGACTACCGGGACAGTGAACCCCTACGAGCAGTACTTC. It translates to CSARTTGTVNPYEQYF.

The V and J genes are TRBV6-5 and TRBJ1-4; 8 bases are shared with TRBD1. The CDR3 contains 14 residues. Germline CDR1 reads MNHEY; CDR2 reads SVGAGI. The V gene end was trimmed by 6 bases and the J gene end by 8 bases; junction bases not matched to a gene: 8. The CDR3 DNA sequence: TGTGCCAGCAGGCGGACAGGGAGAAAGGAAAAACTGTTTTTT. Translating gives CASRRTGRKEKLFF.